This T cell receptor (beta chain) was obtained from a study of shared clonotypes between healthy human individuals (dated by TCRdb to about 2020). For context, the study as a whole: A couple of women and three men aged 18 to 49 years were included in the cohort. For each donor, three plates each were used for CD4 naive and CD4 memory, two plates were used for CD8 naive, and one plate was used for CD8 memory. To estimate repertoire size and how much clonotypes are shared between individuals, the study performed deep sequencing of blood TCR repertoires from roughly five healthy adults. To increase sequencing depth and limit assay-specific biases, TCR repertoire library preparation and sequencing were carried out by different laboratories using diverse techniques. Per donor, leukapheresis produced somewhere between about 0.85 and 9.5 billion PBMCs. General findings and caveats noted by the study authors: Based on pairwise subsampling, the degree of clonotype sharing among donors was expected to be affected by sequencing depth. Sampling was restricted to blood, and TCR repertoires in tissue are likely to differ from TCR repertoires in blood. Naive subsets generally had larger estimated clonotype richness than memory subsets did. Compared with non-shared clonotypes, clonotypes shared by all four sorted-subset donors had higher generation probabilities. Rarefaction of sorted-subset datasets indicated incomplete sequencing despite the large sequencing depth. Across a few donors, approximately 5% of naive CD4, approximately 3.6% of naive CD8, roughly 2.3% of memory CD4, and over 0.35% of memory CD8 clonotypes were shared. Because the study included a small number of donors, the genetic and exposure-history diversity represented was limited.

CD8 naive samples consisted of CD45RO-negative cells that were positively selected for CCR7, yielding a CD45RA+CCR7+ population without TemRA cells. Healthy HIV-negative adults with no recently reported acute infections or vaccinations were included as donors. Every donor was a Caucasian adult living in Nashville, Tennessee, USA. After blood collection by leukapheresis, PBMCs were isolated using Ficoll-Histopaque density gradient centrifugation and then cryopreserved in the vapor phase of liquid nitrogen. Analytical flow cytometry was used to check the purity and quantity of each magnetically sorted T cell population. From each sorted fraction, genomic DNA was isolated and quantified by UV absorbance on a Nanodrop 2000c. Worth noting for this clone: The target of this receptor is not known. One base away there is no much larger clone; base qualities are not given.

Using the deep immunoSEQ assay, multiplex PCR amplified TCR CDR3 regions from genomic DNA. Extracted genomic DNA from each cell subset was distributed evenly across all wells of several immunoSEQ 96-well plates, and each plate was treated as a replicate. For sorted subsets, approximately 190 ng genomic DNA, equal to about 30,000 T cell genomes, was loaded into each replicate PCR. The purified libraries were quantified using a Qubit 3.0 fluorometer, sized with a Bioanalyzer 2100, and then quantified again using the KAPA Library Quantification kit. A separate single-read 150-cycle Illumina NextSeq 550 flow cell was used to sequence each immunoSEQ 96-well plate. The source study handled its data this way. The immunoSEQ output contained only junctional sequences without quality scores, so filtering could not match that applied to full-length reads. Sequences were annotated with PyIR, a Python wrapper for IgBLAST v1.9, using IMGT germline references to assign V/J genes and CDR3. Reads with weak V/J assignments (E-value above 1e-6), missing CDR3, stop codons, out-of-frame junctions, or ambiguous translated residues were removed. A V3J clonotype was defined by an identical inferred V gene, J gene, and CDR3 amino acid sequence. To compute the percentage overlap between repertoires, the number of shared unique clonotypes was divided by the size of the smaller repertoire. RTK rarefaction, the Chao1 estimator, and Recon v2.1 estimates of unobserved clonotypes were used to assess repertoire richness. Generation probabilities for all TCRbeta clonotypes obtained by the gDNA method from a few donors were computed using OLGA. TCRdb took over this immuneACCESS table, retaining in-frame rearrangements with V and J assigned. Such tables are incomplete; in checked studies, under half of the missing clones stem from an unresolved V gene, and the remainder is unexplained. V, J and clone size were drawn from that table, and D and trimming were deduced from the DNA. In this sample the table shows roughly 770,000 clones, about 97% of which occur a single time. Of the sample, less than 0.25% falls within the top ten clones.

V sheds 4 bases and J sheds 6 bases, leaving 16 bases between their ends. Spanning cysteine to phenylalanine, the CDR3 consists of 15 amino acids. Of all the DNA, just the CDR3 is kept, 45 bases in frame from base 1. Taken from the germline V gene, the CDR1 and CDR2 loops are SGHDT and YYEEEE. Specimen: naive CD8+ T cells sorted from blood. Read against the paper, the sample's cell subset or site label means: CD45RA+CCR7+. The chain is made from TRBV5-6 and TRBJ1-4, with TRBD1 tentatively as D gene (5 bases match). This clonotype originated in a man under 40 in good health. The CDR3 protein is CASSPWGRRDEKLFF. In nucleotide form, the sequence is TGTGCCAGCAGCCCATGGGGCAGGAGAGATGAAAAACTGTTTTTT.